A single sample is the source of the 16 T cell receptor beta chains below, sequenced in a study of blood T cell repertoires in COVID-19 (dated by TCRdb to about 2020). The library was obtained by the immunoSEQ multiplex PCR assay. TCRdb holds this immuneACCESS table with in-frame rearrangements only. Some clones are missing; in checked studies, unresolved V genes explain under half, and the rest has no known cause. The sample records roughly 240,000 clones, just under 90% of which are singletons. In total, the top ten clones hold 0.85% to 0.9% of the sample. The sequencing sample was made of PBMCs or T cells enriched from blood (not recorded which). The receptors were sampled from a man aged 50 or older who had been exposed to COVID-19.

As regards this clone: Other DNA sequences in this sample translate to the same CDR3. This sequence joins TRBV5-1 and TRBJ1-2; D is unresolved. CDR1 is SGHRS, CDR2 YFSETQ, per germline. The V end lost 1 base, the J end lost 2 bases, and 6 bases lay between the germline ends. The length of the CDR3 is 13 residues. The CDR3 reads CASSLTPNYGYTF. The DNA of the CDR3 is TGCGCCAGCAGCTTGACACCGAACTATGGCTACACCTTC.

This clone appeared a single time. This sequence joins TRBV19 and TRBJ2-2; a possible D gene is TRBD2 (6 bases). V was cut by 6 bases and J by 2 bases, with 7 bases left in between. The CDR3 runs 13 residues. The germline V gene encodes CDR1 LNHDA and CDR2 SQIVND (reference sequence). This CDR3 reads CASRGGNTGELFF. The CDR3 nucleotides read TGTGCCAGTAGGGGGGGAAACACCGGGGAGCTGTTTTTT.

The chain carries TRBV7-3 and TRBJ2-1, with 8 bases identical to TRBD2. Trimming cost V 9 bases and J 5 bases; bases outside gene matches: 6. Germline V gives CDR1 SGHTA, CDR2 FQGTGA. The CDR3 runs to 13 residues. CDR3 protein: CASTLAGHNEQFF. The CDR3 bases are TGTGCCAGTACGCTAGCGGGCCACAATGAGCAGTTCTTC.

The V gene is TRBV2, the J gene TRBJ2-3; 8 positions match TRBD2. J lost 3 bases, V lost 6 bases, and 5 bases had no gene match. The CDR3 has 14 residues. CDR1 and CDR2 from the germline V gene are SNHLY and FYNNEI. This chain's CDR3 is CASSPGGRTDTQYF. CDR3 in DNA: TGTGCCAGCAGCCCGGGGGGGCGGACAGATACGCAGTATTTT.

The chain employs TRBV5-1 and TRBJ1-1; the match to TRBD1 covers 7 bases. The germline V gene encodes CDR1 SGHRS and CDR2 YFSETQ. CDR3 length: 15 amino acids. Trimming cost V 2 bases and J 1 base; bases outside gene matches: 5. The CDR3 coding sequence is TGCGCCAGCAGCTTATCCGGGACAGCGAACACTGAAGCTTTCTTT. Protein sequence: CASSLSGTANTEAFF.

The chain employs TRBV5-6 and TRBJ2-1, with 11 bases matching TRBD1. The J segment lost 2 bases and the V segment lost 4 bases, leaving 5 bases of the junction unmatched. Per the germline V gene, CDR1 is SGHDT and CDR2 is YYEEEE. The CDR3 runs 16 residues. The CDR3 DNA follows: TGTGCCAGCAGCCATGCGGGACAGGGGGCCTACAATGAGCAGTTCTTC. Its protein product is CASSHAGQGAYNEQFF.

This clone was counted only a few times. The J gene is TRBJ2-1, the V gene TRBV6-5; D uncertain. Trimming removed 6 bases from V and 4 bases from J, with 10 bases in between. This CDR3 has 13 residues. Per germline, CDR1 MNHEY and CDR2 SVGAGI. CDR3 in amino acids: CASRLPGYNEQFF. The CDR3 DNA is TGTGCCAGCAGATTACCAGGATACAATGAGCAGTTCTTC.

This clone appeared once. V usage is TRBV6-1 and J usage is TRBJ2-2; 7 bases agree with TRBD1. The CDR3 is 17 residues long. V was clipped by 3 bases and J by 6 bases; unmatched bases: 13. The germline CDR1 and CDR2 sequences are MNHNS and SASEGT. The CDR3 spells CASSDPRDSSSSGELFF. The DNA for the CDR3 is TGTGCCAGCAGTGACCCCCGGGACAGTAGTTCGTCCGGGGAGCTGTTTTTT.

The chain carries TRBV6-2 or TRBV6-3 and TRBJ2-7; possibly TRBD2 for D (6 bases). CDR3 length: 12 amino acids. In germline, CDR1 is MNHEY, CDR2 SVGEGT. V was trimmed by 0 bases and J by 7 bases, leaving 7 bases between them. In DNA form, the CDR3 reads TGTGCCAGCAGTTACTCGGGGGGAGAGCAGTACGTC. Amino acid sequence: CASSYSGGEQYV.

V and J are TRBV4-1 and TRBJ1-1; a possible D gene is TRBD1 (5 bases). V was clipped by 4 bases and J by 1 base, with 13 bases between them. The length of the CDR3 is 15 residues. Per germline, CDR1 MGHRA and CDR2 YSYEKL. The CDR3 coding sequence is TGCGCCAGCAGCCTCCTAGTGGGGGGGAACACTGAAGCTTTCTTT. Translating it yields CASSLLVGGNTEAFF.

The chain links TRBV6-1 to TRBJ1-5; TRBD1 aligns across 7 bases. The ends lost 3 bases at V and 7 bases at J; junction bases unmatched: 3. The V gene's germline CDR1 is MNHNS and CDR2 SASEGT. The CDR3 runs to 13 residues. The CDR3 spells CASSDGQVQPQHF. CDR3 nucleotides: TGTGCCAGCAGTGATGGACAGGTCCAGCCCCAGCATTTT.

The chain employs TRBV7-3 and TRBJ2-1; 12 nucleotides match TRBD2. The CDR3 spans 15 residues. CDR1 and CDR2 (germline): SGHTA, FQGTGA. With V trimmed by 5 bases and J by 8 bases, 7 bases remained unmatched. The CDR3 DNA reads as TGTGCCAGCAGCCCCGGACTAGCGGGAATCGATGAGCAGTTCTTC. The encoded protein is CASSPGLAGIDEQFF.

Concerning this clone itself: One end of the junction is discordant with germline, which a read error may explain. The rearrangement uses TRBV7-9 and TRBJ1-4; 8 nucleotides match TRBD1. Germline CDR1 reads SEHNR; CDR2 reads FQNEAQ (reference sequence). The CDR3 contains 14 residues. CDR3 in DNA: TGTGCCAGCACCTTACAGGGGGGAAATGAAAAACTGTTTTTT. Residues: CASTLQGGNEKLFF.

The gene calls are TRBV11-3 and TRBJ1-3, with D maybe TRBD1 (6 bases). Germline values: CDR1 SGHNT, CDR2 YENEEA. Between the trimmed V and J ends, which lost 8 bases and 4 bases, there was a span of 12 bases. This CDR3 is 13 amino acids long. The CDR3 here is CASEGGAGNTIYF. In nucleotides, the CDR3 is TGTGCCAGCGAAGGGGGAGCCGGAAACACCATATATTTT.

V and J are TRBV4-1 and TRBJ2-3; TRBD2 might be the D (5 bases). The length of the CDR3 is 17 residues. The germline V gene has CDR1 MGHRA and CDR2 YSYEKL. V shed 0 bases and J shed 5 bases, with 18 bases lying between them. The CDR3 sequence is CASSQDGPRELRDTQYF. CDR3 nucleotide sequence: TGCGCCAGCAGCCAAGATGGCCCCCGGGAATTGCGAGATACGCAGTATTTT.

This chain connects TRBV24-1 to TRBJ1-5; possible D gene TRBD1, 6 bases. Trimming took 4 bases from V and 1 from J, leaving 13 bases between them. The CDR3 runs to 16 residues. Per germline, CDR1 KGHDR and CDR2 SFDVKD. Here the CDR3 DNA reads TGTGCCACCAGTGAGGCCGGGACATCGAGCAATCAGCCCCAGCATTTT. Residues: CATSEAGTSSNQPQHF.